The 27 T cell receptor beta chains reported below all come from one sample, sequenced in a study of T cells in Graves' hyperthyroidism and ophthalmopathy (dated 2019 in TCRdb). Library preparation employed multiplex PCR. Sequencing was performed on an Illumina HiSeq 2000. Amplification of TCR beta CDR3 regions was carried out from RNA transcripts. The TCR CDR3 was subjected to a first round of RT-PCR using the HTBI primer set and the Qiagen OneStep RT-PCR kit. TCRdb reprocessing: public reads trimmed at Q25 with fastp, clones called with MiXCR, in-frame beta chains kept. Entries are consolidated by CDR3 protein sequence, retaining the most common genes and DNA. This sample lists hundreds of thousands of distinct CDR3 sequences; about 15% were detected once. Together, the top ten hold over 10% of the sample. The sequencing sample was made of blood. Every receptor here comes from a young man with Graves' ophthalmopathy.

V is TRBV20-1 and J is TRBJ2-1; 10 bases align to TRBD2. The V gene's germline CDR1 is DFQATT and CDR2 SNEGSKA (reference sequence). The CDR3 totals 16 residues. With 0 bases clipped from V and 3 bases from J, the junction kept 5 bases outside the gene matches. For the CDR3, the DNA is TGCAGTGCTAGAGAACAGAGACTAGCGGGCTACAATGAGCAGTTCTTC. It encodes CSAREQRLAGYNEQFF.

Ten or more counts support this clonotype. The chain combines TRBV24-1 with TRBJ2-1; 10 bases align to TRBD2. V lost 4 bases and J lost 4; bases outside the gene matches: 6. The V gene's germline CDR1 is KGHDR and CDR2 SFDVKD. The CDR3 length is 16 residues. The chain's CDR3 is CATSETIAGGYNEQFF. Written as DNA, the CDR3 is TGTGCCACCAGTGAAACGATAGCGGGGGGTTACAATGAGCAGTTCTTC.

This clonotype has only a few counts. The genes are TRBV30 and TRBJ1-5; possible D gene TRBD1, 6 bases. CDR3 length: 14 residues. V gave up 3 bases and J gave up 10 bases, with 19 bases separating them. In germline, CDR1 is GTSNPN, CDR2 SVGIG (reference sequence). The chain's CDR3 is CAWSTGTPFRPQHF. CDR3 in DNA: TGTGCCTGGAGCACCGGGACACCGTTTCGTCCCCAGCATTTT.

In this sample, this clonotype turned up a few times. The chain is built from TRBV9 and TRBJ2-1, with D possibly TRBD1 on 8 matching bases. This CDR3 is built from 21 residues. Trimming took off 1 base at V and 3 bases at J, with 29 bases between the two ends. Germline values: CDR1 SGDLS, CDR2 YYNGEE. CDR3 residues: CASSVPDNFQGARGGYNEQFF. CDR3 DNA: TGTGCCAGCAGCGTACCTGACAACTTCCAGGGGGCCCGCGGGGGCTACAATGAGCAGTTCTTC.

This clonotype came up many times. The genes are TRBV10-3 and TRBJ2-7, with TRBD1 matching 7 bases. Germline values: CDR1 ENHRY, CDR2 SYGVKD. CDR3 length: 15 amino acids. J was trimmed by 3 bases and V by 0 bases; bases with no gene match: 5. Here the CDR3 reads CAISESGRGIYEQYF. The DNA for the CDR3 is TGTGCCATCAGTGAGTCGGGCAGGGGGATCTACGAGCAGTACTTC.

This clonotype was detected ten times or more. V is TRBV15 and J is TRBJ2-7; D tentatively fits TRBD1 or TRBD2 (6 bases each). Per the germline V gene, CDR1 is LNHNV and CDR2 is YYDKDF (reference sequence). Trimming stripped 2 bases from V and 6 bases from J, with 11 bases between. CDR3 size: 13 residues. The DNA of the CDR3 is TGTGCCACCAGCAGACAGGGGACTTCCGAGCAGTACTTC. Translation gives CATSRQGTSEQYF.

The V and J genes are TRBV9 and TRBJ2-1; the match to TRBD2 covers 8 bases. CDR1 and CDR2 from the germline V gene are SGDLS and YYNGEE. The CDR3 is 17 amino acids. With 0 bases clipped from V and 6 bases from J, the junction kept 11 bases outside the gene matches. The CDR3 DNA follows: TGTGCCAGCAGCGTAGTTCAAGCGGGAGAAGTCGGCAATGAGCAGTTCTTC. Amino acid sequence: CASSVVQAGEVGNEQFF.

The chain employs TRBV2 and TRBJ2-3, with 7 bases matching TRBD2. The germline CDR1 and CDR2 sequences are SNHLY and FYNNEI. Trimming removed 4 bases from V and 2 bases from J; junction bases left unmatched: 9. The CDR3 runs 16 residues. The CDR3 nucleotides read TGTGCCAGCAGTGCCGAGACTAGCAGCGACACAGATACGCAGTATTTT. This translates into CASSAETSSDTDTQYF.

The sample holds many counts of this clonotype. This chain joins TRBV7-8 and TRBJ1-5; 7 bases are shared with TRBD1. Germline trimming cut 1 base from V and 0 bases from J; bases unmatched to any gene: 0. This CDR3 has 15 residues. In germline, CDR1 is SGHVS, CDR2 FQNEAQ. CDR3 amino acids: CASSLGQGSNQPQHF. CDR3 DNA sequence: TGTGCCAGCAGCTTAGGACAGGGTAGCAATCAGCCCCAGCATTTT.

In this sample, this clonotype turned up many times. The CDR3 loop reads CASSTDDTQYF. CDR3 bases: TGCGCCAGCAGCACGGATGATACGCAGTATTTT. This chain links TRBV5-1 with TRBJ2-3; D not certain. The CDR3 consists of 11 residues. CDR1 and CDR2 from the germline V gene are SGHRS and YFSETQ. Trimming pared 4 bases from V and 6 bases from J, leaving 6 bases between.

This clonotype was seen ten or more times. The chain employs TRBV20-1 and TRBJ2-5; 8 positions agree with TRBD2. J lost 2 bases, V lost 3 bases, and 11 bases had no gene match. The CDR3 length is 16 residues. Looked up from germline, CDR1 is DFQATT and CDR2 is SNEGSKA (reference sequence). CDR3 nucleotide sequence: TGCAGTGCTAGGGATCCGGGAGGGCCGGGGCAAGAGACCCAGTACTTC. This encodes CSARDPGGPGQETQYF.

This clonotype was observed at least ten times. In DNA, the CDR3 is TGCAGCGTTGCCCTCAGTCCGACCGAGCAGTACTTC. It encodes CSVALSPTEQYF. J is TRBJ2-7 and V is TRBV29-1; D is undetermined. The CDR3 extends over 12 amino acids. Germline CDR1 SQVTM, CDR2 ANQGSEA. V lost 4 bases to trimming and J lost 6 bases, with 13 bases between them.

There are many counts of this clonotype. The genes are TRBV29-1 and TRBJ2-3; TRBD1 matches at 11 bases. J gave up 6 bases and V 6 bases, and 5 bases lay outside the gene matches. The CDR3 is 13 amino acids. CDR1 and CDR2 from the germline V gene are SQVTM and ANQGSEA. CDR3 residues: CSVGGQGDDTQYF. CDR3 in DNA: TGCAGCGTGGGGGGACAGGGGGATGATACGCAGTATTTT.

This clonotype was seen at least ten times. This rearrangement joins TRBV11-2 to TRBJ2-5; D is possibly TRBD1 or TRBD2 (5 bases each). Germline V gene sequence: CDR1 SGHAT, CDR2 FQNNGV. The V and J ends lost 7 bases and 4 bases respectively, with 7 bases between them. This CDR3 is 11 amino acids long. The CDR3 here is CASNGGETQYF. CDR3 DNA sequence: TGTGCCAGCAATGGGGGAGAGACCCAGTACTTC.

V and J are TRBV4-2 and TRBJ2-2, with 10 bases that match TRBD2. Germline V gene lookup returns CDR1 LGHNA and CDR2 YNFKEQ. Losses at the gene ends were 4 bases for V and 4 bases for J; bases not matched to a gene: 9. The CDR3 sequence is 17 residues long. The CDR3 is CASSRGGLAGATGELFF. As DNA, the CDR3 is TGTGCCAGCAGCCGGGGGGGGCTAGCGGGGGCCACCGGGGAGCTGTTTTTT.

Worth noting for this clonotype: A much bigger clone sits one base away, suggesting this may be a read error. The chain is built from TRBV6-4 and TRBJ1-1; the D gene is possibly TRBD1 (5 bases). CDR1 is MRHNA and CDR2 is SNTAGT in the germline V gene. CDR3 length equals 14 residues. In DNA, the CDR3 is TGTGCCAGCAGTGACTCAGGGACGAACATTGAAGCTTTCTTT. Its translation: CASSDSGTNIEAFF.

This clonotype was recorded many times. The rearrangement links TRBV6-2 or TRBV6-3 to TRBJ1-2, with D possibly TRBD1 on 6 matching bases. V was trimmed by 2 bases and J by 4 bases, leaving 11 bases between them. Germline CDR1 is MNHEY and CDR2 is SVGEGT. The CDR3 sequence is 14 residues long. In DNA, the CDR3 is TGTGCCAGCAGTTACGTCGGACAGACCTATGGCTACACCTTC. As protein: CASSYVGQTYGYTF.

This clonotype turned up a few times. The rearrangement links TRBV3-1 to TRBJ1-3; D unresolved. Per the germline V gene, CDR1 is LGHDT and CDR2 is YNNKEL (reference sequence). V dropped 1 base and J dropped 8 bases, with 6 bases sitting between them. The CDR3 totals 12 residues. Written as DNA, the CDR3 is TGTGCCAGCAGCCAAGTGGGAGACACCATATATTTT. It translates to CASSQVGDTIYF.

This clonotype showed up many times. The chain carries TRBV7-9 and TRBJ1-5; no clear D. The CDR3 covers 14 residues. The ends were cut back, 5 bases at V and 1 base at J, with 9 bases in the middle. CDR1 and CDR2 (germline): SEHNR, FQNEAQ (reference sequence). CDR3 protein: CASSRVGSNQPQHF. The DNA of the CDR3 is TGTGCCAGCAGCCGCGTGGGGAGCAATCAGCCCCAGCATTTT.

The chain combines TRBV11-3 with TRBJ1-2; 7 bases fit TRBD1. V gave up 0 bases and J gave up 0 bases; unmatched junction bases: 1. There are 15 residues in the CDR3. Germline V gene sequence: CDR1 SGHNT, CDR2 YENEEA. The CDR3 protein is CASSLEQGSNYGYTF. Here the CDR3 DNA reads TGTGCCAGCAGCTTAGAACAGGGGTCTAACTATGGCTACACCTTC.

In its sample, this clonotype was seen many times. The chain uses TRBV3-1 and TRBJ2-7, with TRBD1 matching 8 bases. J gave up 2 bases and V 5 bases, and 2 bases lay outside the gene matches. Looked up from germline, CDR1 is LGHDT and CDR2 is YNNKEL (reference sequence). CDR3 length: 13 residues. CDR3 sequence (DNA): TGTGCCAGCAGCAGACAGGGGCCCTACGAGCAGTACTTC. This encodes CASSRQGPYEQYF.

There are a few counts of this clonotype. V and J are TRBV11-1 and TRBJ2-5; D unresolved. CDR1 and CDR2 from the germline V gene are SGHAT and FQDESV (reference sequence). Trimming stripped 11 bases from V and 9 bases from J, with 16 bases between. The CDR3 is made up of 11 amino acids. The CDR3 protein is CASQEGYAQYF. The CDR3 DNA reads as TGTGCCTCCCAGGAAGGGTACGCCCAGTACTTC.

This clonotype was counted many times. V and J are TRBV12-3 or TRBV12-4 and TRBJ2-7, with a weak D call TRBD2 (6 bases). Trimming cost V 2 bases and J 4 bases, with 9 bases left between them. The CDR3 spans 13 residues. CDR3 coding DNA: TGTGCCAGCAGTTTAAAGGGGAGGTACGAGCAGTACTTC. Protein: CASSLKGRYEQYF.

This clonotype was picked up many times. The rearrangement joins TRBV7-2 to TRBJ1-5; 8 bases are shared with TRBD1. The V gene end was trimmed by 5 bases and the J gene end by 5 bases; junction bases not matched to a gene: 8. The CDR3 length is 15 residues. The V gene's germline CDR1 is SGHTA and CDR2 FQGNSA. CDR3 sequence reads: CASSLTGAGDQPQHF. The CDR3 DNA reads TGTGCCAGCAGCCTGACAGGGGCTGGGGATCAGCCCCAGCATTTT.

This clonotype has a handful of counts. The chain recombines TRBV19 with TRBJ1-5; D not resolved. Trimming left V 1 base short and J 0 bases short, with 7 bases between. The CDR3 spans 15 residues. Germline values: CDR1 LNHDA, CDR2 SQIVND (reference sequence). The CDR3 DNA follows: TGTGCCAGTAGTATAGCCACCTATAGCAATCAGCCCCAGCATTTT. Protein sequence: CASSIATYSNQPQHF.

Notes on this clonotype: A junction boundary mismatches the germline segment, possibly from a read error. The CDR3 sequence is CASSLGGGYYEQFF. The CDR3 coding sequence is TGCGCCAGCAGCCTCGGGGGGGGCTACTATGAGCAGTTCTTC. This sequence joins TRBV5-1 and TRBJ2-1; 8 bases align to TRBD2. The CDR3 covers 14 residues. Germline V gene sequence: CDR1 SGHRS, CDR2 YFSETQ.

This clonotype was seen repeatedly, ten times or more. The rearrangement links TRBV19 to TRBJ2-3, with 14 bases that match TRBD2. The trim removed 6 bases at V and 6 bases at J, leaving 5 bases unmatched. This CDR3 has 15 amino acids. From germline, CDR1 is LNHDA and CDR2 SQIVND (reference sequence). In nucleotides, the CDR3 is TGTGCCAGTAGCAGACTAGCGGGAGGGCAGGATACGCAGTATTTT. As protein: CASSRLAGGQDTQYF. The full variable domain, rest sourced from reference TRBV19 and TRBJ2-3, is DGGITQSPKYLFRKEGQNVTLSCEQNLNHDAMYWYRQDPGQGLRLIYYSQIVNDFQKGDIAEGYSVSREKKESFPLTVTSAQKNPTAFYLCASSRLAGGQDTQYFGPGTRLTVL.